Each of the 21 T cell receptor beta chains below was sequenced from the same sample in a study of vaccination and CD4 T cells after COVID-19. The Oncomine TCR Beta short-read assay was what sequenced the DNA obtained from cultured CD4+ T cells. TCRdb passed the PCR reads through MiXCR, listing each CDR3 protein once. The repertoire holds more than 12,000 distinct CDR3 sequences, with less than 70% as singletons. Treatment given: approximately nine-day PBMC culture with coronavirus spike peptide pools or control peptides (ViraFEST assay). These receptors have no identified antigens. Sequencing used CD4+ T cells from blood, cultured in vitro, obtained before SARS-CoV-2 vaccination. These receptors were collected from a human donor who had recovered from COVID-19.

The chain is built from TRBV7-9 and TRBJ1-2, with 11 bases that match TRBD1. The CDR3 is 17 residues long. Trimming removed 0 bases from V and 7 bases from J; junction bases left unmatched: 10. The germline CDR1 and CDR2 sequences are SEHNR and FQNEAQ (reference sequence). This CDR3 reads CASSLAGGQGVSSGYTF. As DNA, the CDR3 is TGTGCCAGCAGCTTAGCGGGGGGACAGGGGGTTTCTTCTGGCTACACCTTC.

The chain carries TRBV20-1 and TRBJ1-1; 10 positions match TRBD1. After removal of 1 base from V and 5 bases from J, the junction contained 7 bases not matched to a gene. The CDR3 contains 15 residues. Germline loops: CDR1 DFQATT, CDR2 SNEGSKA (reference sequence). In DNA form, the CDR3 reads TGCAGTGCTAGAGTGAGACAGGGGGCGAGGACTGAAGCTTTCTTT. Translating gives CSARVRQGARTEAFF.

The gene calls are TRBV20-1 and TRBJ1-2; D is perhaps TRBD1 (5 bases). The CDR3 runs 13 residues. Between the trimmed V and J ends, which lost 6 bases and 1 base, there was a span of 12 bases. Per germline, CDR1 DFQATT and CDR2 SNEGSKA (reference sequence). The CDR3 bases are TGCAGTGCGCCCTTGACAGTTAACTATGGCTACACCTTC. Translated, it gives CSAPLTVNYGYTF.

This clonotype occurred a few times. The chain recombines TRBV3-1 with TRBJ2-5; no clear D. The germline V gene has CDR1 LGHDT and CDR2 YNNKEL (reference sequence). The CDR3 is 14 amino acids. The V and J ends lost 1 base and 5 bases respectively, with 11 bases between them. The CDR3 sequence is CASSQVIGGETQYF. The CDR3 DNA reads TGTGCCAGCAGCCAAGTAATAGGTGGGGAGACCCAGTACTTC.

The chain recombines TRBV19 with TRBJ1-2, with D perhaps matching TRBD1 (6 bases). The CDR3 is 14 amino acids. From germline, CDR1 is LNHDA and CDR2 SQIVND (reference sequence). V lost 3 bases and J lost 4, with 12 bases in between. CDR3 sequence (DNA): TGTGCCAGTAGTATTGGTGGGACACTCTATGGCTACACCTTC. It codes for CASSIGGTLYGYTF.

V usage is TRBV5-1 and J usage is TRBJ1-2; no clear D. The CDR3 totals 12 residues. Germline V gene sequence: CDR1 SGHRS, CDR2 YFSETQ. Trimming left V 4 bases short and J 6 bases short, with 10 bases between. CDR3 amino acids: CASSRTLDGYTF. The CDR3 DNA reads as TGCGCCAGCAGCCGGACCCTGGATGGCTACACCTTC.

In its sample, this clonotype was seen a few times. The rearrangement joins TRBV7-2 to TRBJ2-1, with 8 bases lining up with TRBD2. The CDR3 runs 17 residues. Germline V gene sequence: CDR1 SGHTA, CDR2 FQGNSA. The V gene end was trimmed by 3 bases and the J gene end by 6 bases; junction bases not matched to a gene: 13. CDR3 in amino acids: CASSFPRAGEKGNEQFF. The CDR3 coding sequence is TGTGCCAGCAGCTTCCCCCGAGCGGGAGAAAAGGGCAATGAGCAGTTCTTC.

This clonotype is large within its sample. The J gene is TRBJ1-5, the V gene TRBV30; D call uncertain. Trimming removed 0 bases at V and 5 bases at J, with 8 bases between. The V gene's germline CDR1 is GTSNPN and CDR2 SVGIG (reference sequence). The CDR3 totals 13 residues. CDR3 bases: TGTGCCTGGAGTGTATCTGTTGATCAGCCCCAGCATTTT. It is translated as CAWSVSVDQPQHF.

This clonotype turned up a few times. J is TRBJ1-1 and V is TRBV6-1, with no clear D. Trimming cost V 5 bases and J 7 bases, with 11 bases left between them. The length of the CDR3 is 12 residues. The germline CDR1 and CDR2 sequences are MNHNS and SASEGT. This CDR3 reads CASSPDRREAFF. DNA of the CDR3: TGTGCCAGCAGTCCGGACCGGCGTGAAGCTTTCTTT.

In its sample, this clonotype was seen once. This chain uses TRBV28 with TRBJ1-1; 7 bases line up with TRBD1. With V trimmed by 7 bases and J by 2 bases, 4 bases remained unmatched. Germline CDR1 and CDR2: MDHEN and SYDVKM. The CDR3 has 13 residues. The CDR3 here is CASIEGANTEAFF. The CDR3 DNA reads as TGTGCCAGCATCGAGGGGGCCAACACTGAAGCTTTCTTT.

V and J are TRBV27 and TRBJ2-1, with TRBD1 matching 7 bases. The CDR3 is made up of 14 amino acids. V lost 6 bases to trimming and J lost 7 bases; unmatched junction nucleotides: 9. CDR1 is MNHEY, CDR2 SMNVEV, per germline (reference sequence). The CDR3 DNA is TGTGCCAGCAGACTTCTCGGGACAGCTAATGAGCAGTTCTTC. It codes for CASRLLGTANEQFF.

V and J are TRBV28 and TRBJ2-7; TRBD1 agrees at 9 bases. Germline-derived CDR1 and CDR2 are MDHEN and SYDVKM. Trimming at V came to 5 bases and at J to 3 bases, leaving 8 bases not matched to a gene. This CDR3 has 15 residues. CDR3 residues: CASSRPGTGNYEQYF. Here the CDR3 DNA reads TGTGCCAGCAGTCGCCCCGGGACAGGGAACTACGAGCAGTACTTC.

The chain carries TRBV19 and TRBJ2-3; unclear D gene. V was shortened by 5 bases and J by 2 bases, with 2 bases between the two germline ends. CDR1 LNHDA and CDR2 SQIVND come from the germline V gene (reference sequence). The CDR3 totals 11 residues. CDR3 protein: CASSVTDTQYF. As DNA, the CDR3 is TGTGCCAGTAGTGTCACAGATACGCAGTATTTT.

The sample holds a few counts of this clonotype. CDR3 amino acids: CASSYRSGSRDEQYF. The DNA of the CDR3 is TGTGCCAGCAGTTACCGTAGCGGGAGCAGGGACGAGCAGTACTTC. This chain joins TRBV6-5 and TRBJ2-7, with 9 bases matching TRBD2. The germline V gene has CDR1 MNHEY and CDR2 SVGAGI. V was pared by 2 bases and J by 5 bases, with 7 bases of the junction left unmatched. CDR3 length equals 15 residues.

This chain connects TRBV7-8 to TRBJ1-5; 7 positions match TRBD1. The V gene end was trimmed by 5 bases and the J gene end by 7 bases; junction bases not matched to a gene: 11. Germline lookup yields CDR1 SGHVS and CDR2 FQNEAQ. The CDR3 is 15 residues long. CDR3 coding DNA: TGTGCCAGCAGCCTTAGCGGACAGGTGGGACAGCCCCAGCATTTT. Protein product: CASSLSGQVGQPQHF.

The chain carries TRBV6-5 and TRBJ2-7; tentative D call: TRBD1 (6 bases). Germline CDR1 reads MNHEY; CDR2 reads SVGAGI. The CDR3 has 13 residues. Trimming removed 2 bases at V and 6 bases at J, with 11 bases between. The DNA for the CDR3 is TGTGCCAGCAGTTACAGGGGGAAAGGCGAGCAGTACTTC. Its protein is CASSYRGKGEQYF.

The chain combines TRBV2 with TRBJ1-6, with a possible D match to TRBD1 (5 bases). The CDR3 runs to 16 residues. Trimming took 5 bases from V and 10 from J, leaving 21 bases between them. Looked up from germline, CDR1 is SNHLY and CDR2 is FYNNEI. The CDR3 nucleotides read TGTGCCAGCAGTACAGGACGGCCCGGATGGGGATCACCCCTCCACTTT. Encoded protein: CASSTGRPGWGSPLHF. The full variable domain, in which reference TRBV2 and TRBJ1-6 provide the parts outside the CDR3, is EPEVTQTPSHQVTQMGQEVILRCVPISNHLYFYWYRQILGQKVEFLVSFYNNEISEKSEIFDDQFSVERPDGSNFTLKIRSTKLEDSAMYFCASSTGRPGWGSPLHFGNGTRLTVT.

This clonotype was picked up a small number of times. The chain recombines TRBV23-1 with TRBJ2-5; the D gene could be TRBD1 or TRBD2 (5 bases each). TRBV23-1 is given ORF status, its function remaining uncertain. The CDR3 length is 12 residues. V was cut by 2 bases and J by 6 bases, with 7 bases left in between. The CDR3 bases are TGCGCCAGCAGTCAAGAGGGGAAGACCCAGTACTTC. Encoded protein: CASSQEGKTQYF.

This clonotype appeared a few times. This rearrangement joins TRBV7-8 to TRBJ2-7; D is perhaps TRBD2 (6 bases). The CDR3 spans 15 residues. V was cut by 5 bases and J by 2 bases, with 16 bases left in between. Per the germline V gene, CDR1 is SGHVS and CDR2 is FQNEAQ. For the CDR3, the DNA is TGTGCCAGCAGCAAAGTGGCTAGCGACGCCTACGAGCAGTACTTC. Its protein product is CASSKVASDAYEQYF.

The chain has TRBV5-1 and TRBJ2-2, with a possible D match to TRBD1 (6 bases). The CDR3 runs 16 residues. Germline V gives CDR1 SGHRS, CDR2 YFSETQ. Trimming took 4 bases from V and 2 from J, leaving 15 bases between them. Here the CDR3 reads CASSRTGQPNTGELFF. In DNA form, the CDR3 reads TGCGCCAGCAGCCGGACCGGACAGCCAAACACCGGGGAGCTGTTTTTT.

Sample share makes this clonotype medium-sized. The J gene is TRBJ1-1, the V gene TRBV7-9; D uncertain. The V gene's germline CDR1 is SEHNR and CDR2 FQNEAQ (reference sequence). V lost 5 bases to trimming and J lost 0 bases, with 7 bases between them. This CDR3 has 13 residues. CDR3 sequence (DNA): TGTGCCAGCAGCCTAGACATGAACACTGAAGCTTTCTTT. Amino acid sequence: CASSLDMNTEAFF.